This is a list of T cell receptor beta chains from one sample in a study of early T cells in non-severe SARS-CoV-2 infection. TCRdb re-called the 5' RACE reads through MiXCR, storing one row per CDR3 protein. Of 80,000 or so distinct CDR3 sequences detected, roughly 13% appear once; the ten largest clones hold roughly 3%. Input material: whole blood. These receptors were collected from an adult who was a healthcare worker with PCR-confirmed SARS-CoV-2 infection or an uninfected control (not recorded which). CDR3s include the opening cysteine and the closing phenylalanine or tryptophan. D genes are given only for firm matches. Rows may omit the clone size; those that give it use once, few, many or a size class.

J gene,V gene,clone size,D gene,CDR3 DNA,CDR3 protein
TRBJ1-5,TRBV9,few,.,TGTGCCAGCAGCCCCACCTGGGGAGGTCAGCCCCAGCATTTT,CASSPTWGGQPQHF
TRBJ1-5,TRBV20-1,many,.,TGCAGTGTTCCAGACAGACTCAATCAGCCCCAGCATTTT,CSVPDRLNQPQHF
TRBJ2-3,TRBV20-1,.,TRBD2,TGCAGTGCTAGAGATGTGGTGCCTAGCGGGGTTAGCACAGATACGCAGTATTTT,CSARDVVPSGVSTDTQYF
TRBJ2-1,TRBV7-3,few,TRBD2,TGTGCCAGCAGCTTAAACGGGAGGGACAATGAGCAGTTCTTC,CASSLNGRDNEQFF
TRBJ2-1,TRBV20-1,.,.,TGCAGTGCTGTGAAAGCTTACGGCTACAATGAGCAGTTCTTC,CSAVKAYGYNEQFF
TRBJ2-2,TRBV11-2,many,.,TGTGCCAGCAGCTTAGGAGTTACCGGGGAGCTGTTTTTT,CASSLGVTGELFF
TRBJ2-4,TRBV11-2,many,TRBD1,TGTGCCAGCAGCTTGTTGGAGATAGTGGACAGGGGGCTGCAAACCAAAAACATTCAGTACTTC,CASSLLEIVDRGLQTKNIQYF
TRBJ2-3,TRBV29-1,.,.,TGCAGCACCCTGTTGGCAGGAGGAGATACGCAGTATTTT,CSTLLAGGDTQYF
TRBJ2-1,TRBV7-9,many,TRBD2,TGTGCCAGCAGCTTAGTGGCTAGCGGGAGCAATGAGCAGTTCTTC,CASSLVASGSNEQFF
TRBJ1-5,TRBV19,many,.,TGTGCGCTGGGAGGGAGGAACCAGCCCCAGCATTTT,CALGGRNQPQHF
TRBJ2-7,TRBV5-5,many,.,TGTGCCAGCAGCCCTTGGGCCACTGGCGAGCAGTACTTC,CASSPWATGEQYF
TRBJ2-5,TRBV5-1,many,TRBD1,TGCGCCAGCAGCTTGGGTAGGGGGCCCCAAGAGACCCAGTACTTC,CASSLGRGPQETQYF
TRBJ2-1,TRBV7-6,many,TRBD2,TGTGCCAGCAGCGAGGGACTAGCCTACAATGAGCAGTTCTTC,CASSEGLAYNEQFF
TRBJ2-3,TRBV30,few,.,TGTGCCTGGAGCGCCGACGCAGATACGCAGTATTTT,CAWSADADTQYF
TRBJ1-1,TRBV18,.,.,TGTGCCAGCTCACCCAGGGAGACTGAAGCTTTCTTT,CASSPRETEAFF
TRBJ2-7,TRBV28,few,.,TGTGCCAGCAGTCCCTTTACAGGCTCCTACGAGCAGTACTTC,CASSPFTGSYEQYF
TRBJ2-7,TRBV7-9,.,.,TGTGCCAGCAGCTCTAGCGGGCGGCAGGGGGCGGAGGAGCAGTACTTC,CASSSSGRQGAEEQYF
TRBJ2-7,TRBV3-1,.,TRBD2,TGTGCCAGCAGCCTCGCTCCCGGCGGGAGTAACGAGCAGTACTTC,CASSLAPGGSNEQYF
TRBJ1-1,TRBV9,.,TRBD1,TGTGCCAGCAGCGTAGTATCAGGGGGCACTGAAGCTTTCTTT,CASSVVSGGTEAFF
TRBJ1-5,TRBV6-1,few,.,TGTGCCAGTTCTTCTCCAGGTCGGGACCTCTATAGCAATCAGCCCCAGCATTTT,CASSSPGRDLYSNQPQHF
TRBJ1-2,TRBV29-1,.,.,TGCAGCGCCGTCAGGGGTAACTATGGCTACACCTTC,CSAVRGNYGYTF
TRBJ1-1,TRBV20-1,few,TRBD1,TGCAGTGCGGCAAGACAGGGTCCGGGGAACACTGAAGCTTTCTTT,CSAARQGPGNTEAFF
TRBJ2-3,TRBV5-5,many,TRBD2,TGTGCCAGCAGCTTGGCGTACGGGACTAGCGGGGGGGCCGAAACAGATACGCAGTATTTT,CASSLAYGTSGGAETDTQYF
TRBJ2-5,TRBV15,few,TRBD1,TGTGCCACCAGCAGAGAAGACAGGGGCCAAGAGACCCAGTACTTC,CATSREDRGQETQYF
TRBJ2-7,TRBV20-1,.,.,TGCAGCCCCCGACAGACTATATCCTACGAGCAGTACTTC,CSPRQTISYEQYF
TRBJ1-1,TRBV18,many,TRBD1,TGTGCCAGCTCACCCGGGACAGGGGGCAGAGCTTTCTTT,CASSPGTGGRAFF
TRBJ1-5,TRBV6-2/TRBV6-3,.,TRBD1,TGTGCCAGCAGAACTGGGACAGTAAATCAGCCCCAGCATTTT,CASRTGTVNQPQHF
TRBJ2-1,TRBV7-6,few,.,TGTGCCAGCAGCTCCCAGCGCGGATTAGCCTACAATGAGCAGTTCTTC,CASSSQRGLAYNEQFF
TRBJ1-5,TRBV20-1,few,.,TGCAGTGCTAGGGGGGCAGGGCAACAGCCCCAGCATTTT,CSARGAGQQPQHF
TRBJ2-7,TRBV15,few,TRBD1,TGTGCCACCAGCAGAGATACCCCGGGACAGGCTTACGAGCAGTACTTC,CATSRDTPGQAYEQYF
TRBJ2-3,TRBV28,many,TRBD1,TGTGCCACCCGGACAGGGACCCCAGATACGCAGTATTTT,CATRTGTPDTQYF
TRBJ1-4,TRBV20-1,few,.,TGCAGTGCTACACTCGGGACGGAAAAACTGTTTTTT,CSATLGTEKLFF
TRBJ2-7,TRBV4-1,few,TRBD1,TGCGCCAGCAGCCTGGACAGGAACTCCTACGAGCAGTACTTC,CASSLDRNSYEQYF
TRBJ2-3,TRBV29-1,few,TRBD2,TGCAGCGTTGAGGCTAGCGGGCTGCTTGGTACGCAGTATTTT,CSVEASGLLGTQYF
TRBJ1-2,TRBV20-1,.,TRBD1,TGCAGTGCTAGCTTGGGACAGGGGCCCGTGCGGGGCTACACCTTC,CSASLGQGPVRGYTF
TRBJ2-3,TRBV11-2,many,TRBD2,TGTGCCAGCAGCTTCCCCGGGACTAGCGGTTTCACAGATACGCAGTATTTT,CASSFPGTSGFTDTQYF
TRBJ1-4,TRBV19,.,.,TGTGCCAGTAGTATTCGCGGGTCGGACTCAACTAATGAAAAACTGTTTTTT,CASSIRGSDSTNEKLFF
TRBJ1-1,TRBV12-3/TRBV12-4,.,.,TGTGCCAGCAGTTTAAACCCCGCGCCTGAAGCTTTCTTT,CASSLNPAPEAFF
TRBJ1-4,TRBV29-1,.,.,TGCAGCGGGCGTCGAGGTGAAAAACTGTTTTTT,CSGRRGEKLFF
TRBJ2-4,TRBV20-1,few,TRBD2,TGCAGTGCCTCTAGCGGGAAAAACATTCAGTACTTC,CSASSGKNIQYF